One TCR beta chain is described in this entry. Its antigen remains unidentified. The record originates from a study of cytomegalovirus exposure and HLA in healthy donors. Study information: An early release of data contained approximately 80 million unique TCRs, which came from HLA-typed donors. General study findings and limits: The authors considered a cluster of highly shared sequence variants likely to be a sequencing artifact.

The PCR had 60 Vbeta and 13 Jbeta primers. Authors' data handling: Among the unique TCR beta chains that a later analysis counted, about 81 million in all, about 10 million were shared. Sequencing used immunoSEQ multiplex PCR; TCRdb keeps in-frame clones, though not all of them. V, J and clone size are those of that table, while D and trimming were read from the DNA. The sample carries some 120,000 clones, about 80% recorded once. CDR1 is LNHDA, CDR2 SQIVND, per germline (reference sequence). The CDR3 sequence is 15 residues long. The ends were cut back, 5 bases at V and 5 bases at J, with 15 bases in the middle.

The TCR originated in a middle-aged woman in good health and CMV-seropositive. V and J are TRBV19 and TRBJ1-4; maybe TRBD1 (6 bases). Sample: PBMCs. In nucleotides, the CDR3 is TGTGCCAGTAGTGTCACAGGGACATCAAATGAAAAACTGTTTTTT. This codes for CASSVTGTSNEKLFF.